The clone carrying this T cell receptor beta chain came up many times. The antigen is undetermined. Using its own MiXCR run on the RT-PCR reads, TCRdb lists one record per CDR3 protein. The sample holds 550,000 to 800,000 distinct CDR3 sequences, about 15% seen once. The data derive from a study of response to subunit inactivated influenza vaccine. Findings and caveats of the study: Authors suggested each seasonal influenza vaccination recruits few new T cells.

The CDR3 loop spans 15 amino acids. V gave up 2 bases and J gave up 3 bases, with 8 bases separating them. Germline V gene data show CDR1 as MNHEY and CDR2 as SVGEGT. The TCR sequence derives from a man aged 50-60 years who received an inactivated influenza vaccine. The sample consisted of PBMCs from blood, taken 14 to 15 days before vaccination. The genes are TRBV6-2 or TRBV6-3 and TRBJ2-6, with D unresolved. The CDR3 DNA reads TGTGCCAGCAGTTACAGTGTCGGTGGGGCCAACGTCCTGACTTTC. Translating it yields CASSYSVGGANVLTF.